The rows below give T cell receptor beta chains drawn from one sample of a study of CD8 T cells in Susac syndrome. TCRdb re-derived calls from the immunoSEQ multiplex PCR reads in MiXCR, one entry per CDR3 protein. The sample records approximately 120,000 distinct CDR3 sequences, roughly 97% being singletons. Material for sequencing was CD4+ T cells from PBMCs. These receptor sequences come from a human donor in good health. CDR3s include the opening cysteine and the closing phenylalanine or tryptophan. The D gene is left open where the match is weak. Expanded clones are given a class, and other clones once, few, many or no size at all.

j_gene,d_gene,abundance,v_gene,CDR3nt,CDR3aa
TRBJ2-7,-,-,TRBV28,TGTGCCAGCAGTTCGCTCTGGACTGCGACCTCCTACGAGCAGTACTTC,CASSSLWTATSYEQYF
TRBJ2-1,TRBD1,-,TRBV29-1,TGCAGCGTTGCAGGGGGAAGCTCCTACAATGAGCAGTTCTTC,CSVAGGSSYNEQFF
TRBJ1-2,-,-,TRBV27,TGTGCCAGCAGTTTACGGGGGGTCAACTATGGCTACACCTTC,CASSLRGVNYGYTF
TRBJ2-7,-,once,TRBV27,TGTGCCAGCAGTTTAGTAGCAGCGGCCCCTAAGAATTACGAGCAGTACTTC,CASSLVAAAPKNYEQYF
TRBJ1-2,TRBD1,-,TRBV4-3,TGCGCCAGCAGCGCAAGCACAGGGGGCCGGGGCTACACCTTC,CASSASTGGRGYTF
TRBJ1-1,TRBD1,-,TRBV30,TGTGCCTGGAGCGGGAGGACAGGGAAGGACCCTGAAGCTTTCTTT,CAWSGRTGKDPEAFF
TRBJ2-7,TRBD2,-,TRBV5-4,TGTGCCAGCAGCTCGGGACTAGCGGCACCTTACGAGCAGTACTTC,CASSSGLAAPYEQYF
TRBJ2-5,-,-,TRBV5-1,TGCGCCAGCAGCTTGGATGTCGAGACCCAGTACTTC,CASSLDVETQYF
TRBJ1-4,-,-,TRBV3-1,TGTGCCAGCACGCATTCGGGGGCGGCTAATGAAAAACTGTTTTTT,CASTHSGAANEKLFF
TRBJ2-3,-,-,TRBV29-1,TGCAGGGTGGGGAGTACTAGCACAGATACGCAGTATTTT,CRVGSTSTDTQYF
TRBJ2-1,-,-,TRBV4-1,TGCGCCAGCAGCCAGACTAGTGGCGTTTTCTTCTTC,CASSQTSGVFFF
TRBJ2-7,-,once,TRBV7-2,TGTGCCAGCAGCTTACTAGTAGCCTACGAGCAGTACTTC,CASSLLVAYEQYF
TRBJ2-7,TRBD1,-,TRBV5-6,TGTGCCAGCAGCGGAACAGGGGGCGAGCAGTACTTC,CASSGTGGEQYF
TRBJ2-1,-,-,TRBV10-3,TGTGCCACCACGGGCCGTGAAGCCGCTGAGCAGTTCTTC,CATTGREAAEQFF
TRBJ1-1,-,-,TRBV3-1,TGTGCCAGCAGCCAAGGACCCGCACTTTTCTTT,CASSQGPALFF
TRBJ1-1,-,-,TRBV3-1,TGTGCCAGCAGCCAGGGCGGGTTCACTGAAGCTTTCTTT,CASSQGGFTEAFF
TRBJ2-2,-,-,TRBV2,TGTGCCAGCAGAGCCCTCACCGGGGAGCTGTTTTTT,CASRALTGELFF
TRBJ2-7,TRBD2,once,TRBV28,TGTGCCAGCAGGTCCACTAGCGGCCCGCAGTACTTC,CASRSTSGPQYF
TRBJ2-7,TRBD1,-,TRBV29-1,TGCAGCGTTGAGGGACAGGGTGGCTACGAGCAGTACTTC,CSVEGQGGYEQYF
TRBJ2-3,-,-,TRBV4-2,TGTGCCAGCAGCCAAGATAGGGGATTCCGCACAGATACGCAGTATTTT,CASSQDRGFRTDTQYF
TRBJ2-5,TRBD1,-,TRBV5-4,TGTGCCAGCAGTTTGATACAGGGGACGGGAGAGACCCAGTACTTC,CASSLIQGTGETQYF
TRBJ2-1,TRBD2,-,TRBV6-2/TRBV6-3,TGTGCCAGCAGTTACCGAAGTCTAGCGGGCTACAATGAGCAGTTCTTC,CASSYRSLAGYNEQFF
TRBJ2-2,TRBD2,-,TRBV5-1,TGCGCCAGCAGCCTCAGCGGGAGGGCCTTCACCGGGGAGCTGTTTTTT,CASSLSGRAFTGELFF
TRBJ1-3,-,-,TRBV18,TGTGCCAGCTCACCACTCTCGCCCTCTGGAAACACCATATATTTT,CASSPLSPSGNTIYF
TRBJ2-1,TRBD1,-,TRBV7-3,TGTGCCAGCAGCTTAACCACGGGGACAGGGCTCAATGAGCAGTTCTTC,CASSLTTGTGLNEQFF
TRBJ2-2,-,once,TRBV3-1,TGTGCCAGCAGCCAAGATGAGCGGCAACAGACGAACACCGGGGAGCTGTTTTTT,CASSQDERQQTNTGELFF
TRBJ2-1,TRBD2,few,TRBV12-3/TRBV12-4,TGTGCCAGCAGTTTTAGCGGGAGCTCCTACAATGAGCAGTTCTTC,CASSFSGSSYNEQFF
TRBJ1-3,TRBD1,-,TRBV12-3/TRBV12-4,TGTGCCAGCAGTCTCCTCCGGACACGGACAGGGCTTACTGGAAACACCATATATTTT,CASSLLRTRTGLTGNTIYF
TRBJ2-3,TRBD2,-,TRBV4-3,TGCGCCAGCAGCCAGGGTAAGACTAGCGGAAGCACAGATACGCAGTATTTT,CASSQGKTSGSTDTQYF
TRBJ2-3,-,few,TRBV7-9,TGTGCCTCTAGCGAGTCCACAGATACGCAGTATTTT,CASSESTDTQYF